This is a list of T cell receptor beta chains from one sample in a study of blood T cells in healthy people across ages. TCRdb used MiXCR to reprocess the 5' RACE reads, holding one entry per CDR3 protein. The table includes about 1.1 million distinct CDR3 sequences, roughly two fifths detected once. The sequenced sample consisted of blood. Receptors originate from a man younger than 35 in good health. The CDR3 runs from the conserved cysteine through the conserved F or W. Fields, in order: D gene, J gene, V gene, clone size, CDR3 protein, CDR3 DNA. D genes are given only for firm matches. Size is omitted from some rows. Given values are once, few, many or a class for expanded clones.

d_gene: TRBD1
j_gene: TRBJ2-1
v_gene: TRBV11-2
abundance: -
CDR3aa: CASSPPTGKYNEQFF
CDR3nt: TGTGCCAGCAGCCCACCGACAGGGAAATACAATGAGCAGTTCTTC

d_gene: -
j_gene: TRBJ1-1
v_gene: TRBV6-6
abundance: few
CDR3aa: CASSFGAGRNTEAFF
CDR3nt: -

d_gene: TRBD1
j_gene: TRBJ2-1
v_gene: TRBV5-5
abundance: -
CDR3aa: CASSAWTGVDDEQFF
CDR3nt: TGTGCCAGCAGCGCATGGACAGGGGTGGACGATGAGCAGTTCTTC

d_gene: -
j_gene: TRBJ2-2
v_gene: TRBV6-5
abundance: few
CDR3aa: CASSVVNTGELFF
CDR3nt: TGTGCCAGCAGTGTGGTCAACACCGGGGAGCTGTTTTTT

d_gene: -
j_gene: TRBJ1-2
v_gene: TRBV12-3/TRBV12-4
abundance: few
CDR3aa: CASTLWEDYTF
CDR3nt: TGTGCCAGCACCCTATGGGAGGACTACACCTTC

d_gene: -
j_gene: TRBJ2-3
v_gene: TRBV7-3
abundance: -
CDR3aa: CASSLTQADTQYF
CDR3nt: TGTGCCAGCAGCTTAACACAGGCAGATACGCAGTATTTT

d_gene: TRBD2
j_gene: TRBJ2-2
v_gene: TRBV6-1
abundance: once
CDR3aa: CASSPLDYLAGRNTGELFF
CDR3nt: TGTGCCAGCAGTCCCCTCGATTATCTAGCGGGGAGGAACACCGGGGAGCTGTTTTTT

d_gene: TRBD1
j_gene: TRBJ1-4
v_gene: TRBV4-1
abundance: -
CDR3aa: CASSQADRGYREKLFF
CDR3nt: TGCGCCAGCAGCCAGGCGGACAGGGGTTATCGGGAAAAACTGTTTTTT

d_gene: TRBD2
j_gene: TRBJ2-3
v_gene: TRBV2
abundance: -
CDR3aa: CASSETNGGAVDTRYF
CDR3nt: TGTGCCAGCAGTGAGACTAACGGGGGGGCCGTGGATACGCGGTATTTT

d_gene: -
j_gene: TRBJ1-5
v_gene: TRBV15
abundance: few
CDR3aa: CATSRVATAISNQPQHF
CDR3nt: TGTGCCACCAGCAGAGTGGCGACAGCGATTAGCAATCAGCCCCAGCATTTT

d_gene: -
j_gene: TRBJ1-1
v_gene: TRBV7-9
abundance: many
CDR3aa: CASSPGRTEAFF
CDR3nt: TGTGCCAGCAGTCCAGGGAGGACTGAAGCTTTCTTT

d_gene: -
j_gene: TRBJ2-1
v_gene: TRBV12-3/TRBV12-4
abundance: many
CDR3aa: CASSLGSEQFF
CDR3nt: TGCGCCAGCAGCCTAGGCAGTGAGCAGTTCTTC

d_gene: TRBD1
j_gene: TRBJ1-1
v_gene: TRBV20-1
abundance: -
CDR3aa: CSARPGTAHTEAFF
CDR3nt: TGCAGTGCTAGACCCGGGACAGCGCACACTGAAGCTTTCTTT

d_gene: -
j_gene: TRBJ2-1
v_gene: TRBV9
abundance: -
CDR3aa: CPSSEAPGSYNEQFF
CDR3nt: TGTCCCAGCAGCGAGGCCCCTGGCTCCTACAATGAGCAGTTCTTC

d_gene: -
j_gene: TRBJ2-5
v_gene: TRBV3-1
abundance: few
CDR3aa: CASSQDYDSQETQYF
CDR3nt: TGTGCCAGCAGCCAAGATTATGACAGTCAAGAGACCCAGTACTTC

d_gene: -
j_gene: TRBJ1-2
v_gene: TRBV20-1
abundance: -
CDR3aa: CSARDRGTGARFNYGYTF
CDR3nt: TGCAGTGCTAGAGATCGGGGTACCGGGGCGCGCTTTAACTATGGCTACACCTTC

d_gene: -
j_gene: TRBJ2-3
v_gene: TRBV27
abundance: -
CDR3aa: CASSPRDQGLSSTDTQYF
CDR3nt: TGTGCCAGCAGTCCCCGGGACCAGGGTTTATCTAGCACAGATACGCAGTATTTT

d_gene: -
j_gene: TRBJ1-2
v_gene: TRBV4-2
abundance: many
CDR3aa: CASSPSSLERLNYGYTF
CDR3nt: TGTGCCAGCAGCCCTAGCTCTCTGGAACGACTTAACTATGGCTACACCTTC

d_gene: TRBD1
j_gene: TRBJ2-3
v_gene: TRBV20-1
abundance: -
CDR3aa: CSAGTGTGDTDTQYF
CDR3nt: TGCAGTGCGGGAACCGGGACAGGGGACACAGATACGCAGTATTTT

d_gene: -
j_gene: TRBJ2-5
v_gene: TRBV5-1
abundance: -
CDR3aa: CASSLVRLRTAETQYF
CDR3nt: TGCGCCAGCAGCTTGGTAAGACTTAGGACAGCAGAGACCCAGTACTTC

d_gene: -
j_gene: TRBJ2-1
v_gene: TRBV7-9
abundance: few
CDR3aa: CASSPSASEYDEQFF
CDR3nt: TGTGCCAGCAGCCCCTCGGCTTCGGAGTACGATGAGCAGTTCTTC

d_gene: -
j_gene: TRBJ2-3
v_gene: TRBV10-3
abundance: few
CDR3aa: CAASSGGVEDTQYF
CDR3nt: TGTGCCGCCTCCTCCGGGGGCGTTGAGGATACGCAGTATTTT

d_gene: TRBD1
j_gene: TRBJ1-2
v_gene: TRBV4-1
abundance: -
CDR3aa: CAGSQGDRGNYGYTF
CDR3nt: TGCGCCGGCAGCCAAGGGGACAGGGGGAACTATGGCTACACCTTC

d_gene: -
j_gene: TRBJ2-7
v_gene: TRBV6-2/TRBV6-3
abundance: once
CDR3aa: CASSYEDYEQYF
CDR3nt: TGTGCCAGCAGTTACGAGGACTACGAGCAGTACTTC

d_gene: TRBD2
j_gene: TRBJ2-1
v_gene: TRBV11-2
abundance: -
CDR3aa: CASSQLAGTNNEQFF
CDR3nt: TGTGCCAGCAGCCAACTAGCGGGGACGAACAATGAGCAGTTCTTC

d_gene: -
j_gene: TRBJ1-2
v_gene: TRBV5-1
abundance: few
CDR3aa: CASREETGDYGYTF
CDR3nt: TGCGCCAGCAGGGAGGAGACAGGAGACTATGGCTACACCTTC

d_gene: TRBD1
j_gene: TRBJ2-7
v_gene: TRBV6-6
abundance: -
CDR3aa: CASSPSGTASYEQYF
CDR3nt: TGTGCCAGCAGCCCATCCGGGACAGCCTCCTACGAGCAGTACTTC

d_gene: -
j_gene: TRBJ2-5
v_gene: TRBV27
abundance: few
CDR3aa: CASSFVSTEGQEQYF
CDR3nt: TGTGCCAGCAGTTTTGTCTCAACGGAGGGTCAAGAGCAGTACTTC

d_gene: -
j_gene: TRBJ2-1
v_gene: TRBV6-1
abundance: -
CDR3aa: CASSFDRVSAYEQFF
CDR3nt: TGTGCCAGCAGCTTTGATAGGGTTTCGGCCTATGAGCAGTTCTTC

d_gene: TRBD1
j_gene: TRBJ1-2
v_gene: TRBV12-3/TRBV12-4
abundance: -
CDR3aa: CASTPSPGQPNYGYTF
CDR3nt: TGTGCCAGCACTCCTTCCCCGGGACAGCCTAACTATGGCTACACCTTC

d_gene: TRBD1
j_gene: TRBJ2-1
v_gene: TRBV6-5
abundance: few
CDR3aa: CASSYSTGGPWSSYNEQFF
CDR3nt: TGTGCCAGCAGTTACTCTACAGGGGGCCCCTGGAGCTCCTACAATGAGCAGTTCTTC

d_gene: -
j_gene: TRBJ1-1
v_gene: TRBV29-1
abundance: -
CDR3aa: CSVEGGGLGAFF
CDR3nt: TGCAGCGTTGAAGGGGGAGGCCTCGGAGCTTTCTTT

d_gene: -
j_gene: TRBJ2-1
v_gene: TRBV27
abundance: -
CDR3aa: CASSLSTRSYNEQFF
CDR3nt: TGTGCCAGCAGTTTATCGACGCGGTCCTACAATGAGCAGTTCTTC

d_gene: -
j_gene: TRBJ1-5
v_gene: TRBV2
abundance: few
CDR3aa: CASSVREKPQHF
CDR3nt: TGTGCCAGCAGTGTACGAGAGAAGCCCCAGCATTTT

d_gene: -
j_gene: TRBJ1-1
v_gene: TRBV27
abundance: -
CDR3aa: CASRNRAGTNTEAFF
CDR3nt: TGTGCCAGCAGAAACCGAGCAGGAACGAACACTGAAGCTTTCTTT

d_gene: -
j_gene: TRBJ1-1
v_gene: TRBV10-3
abundance: -
CDR3aa: CAPPGHLNTEAFF
CDR3nt: TGTGCCCCCCCGGGACACTTGAACACTGAAGCTTTCTTT

d_gene: -
j_gene: TRBJ2-1
v_gene: TRBV9
abundance: many
CDR3aa: CASSPDPGTYNEQFF
CDR3nt: TGTGCCAGCAGCCCTGACCCTGGCACCTACAATGAGCAGTTCTTC